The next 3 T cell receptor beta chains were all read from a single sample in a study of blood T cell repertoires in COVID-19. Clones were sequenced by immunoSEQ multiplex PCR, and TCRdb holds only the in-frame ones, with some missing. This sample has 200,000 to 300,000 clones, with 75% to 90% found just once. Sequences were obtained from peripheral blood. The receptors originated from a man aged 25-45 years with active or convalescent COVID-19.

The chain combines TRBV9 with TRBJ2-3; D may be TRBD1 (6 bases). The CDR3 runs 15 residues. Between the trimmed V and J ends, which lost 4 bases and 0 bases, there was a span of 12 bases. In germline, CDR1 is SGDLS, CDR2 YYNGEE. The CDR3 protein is CASSQDSSSTDTQYF. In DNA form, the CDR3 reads TGTGCCAGCAGCCAGGACAGCTCTAGCACAGATACGCAGTATTTT.

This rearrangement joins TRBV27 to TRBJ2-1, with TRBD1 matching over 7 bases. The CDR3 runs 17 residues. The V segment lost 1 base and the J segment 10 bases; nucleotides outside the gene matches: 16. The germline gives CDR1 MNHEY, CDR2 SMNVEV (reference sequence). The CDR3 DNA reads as TGTGCCAGCAGTTTATATCTAATCCGACAGGGCGGCATGGAGCAGTTCTTC. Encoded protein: CASSLYLIRQGGMEQFF.

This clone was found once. CDR3 in amino acids: CASTPGQGVYEQFF. The CDR3 DNA is TGTGCCAGCACCCCGGGACAGGGGGTCTATGAGCAGTTCTTC. The chain uses TRBV7-3 and TRBJ2-1; TRBD1 matches at 11 bases. The V segment lost 7 bases and the J segment 8 bases; nucleotides outside the gene matches: 7. This CDR3 is built from 14 residues. CDR1 is SGHTA and CDR2 is FQGTGA in the germline V gene.